This entry lists 23 T cell receptor beta chains sequenced from one sample in a study of beta chain features in type 1 diabetes (dated by TCRdb to 2016 to 2018). Preparation of the library involved the immunoSEQ multiplex PCR assay. The entire isolated RNA was reverse transcribed using the High Capacity cDNA Reverse Transcription Kit, and thus expressed TCRB transcripts were sequenced. Held by TCRdb, this immuneACCESS table contains in-frame sequences only and omits some clones. Under half of the omission traces to an unresolved V gene where checked; the cause of the rest is unknown. This sample has about 360,000 clones in its table, and over 10% of those were observed once. The ten most abundant clones make up about 0.018% of the sample. Sequenced input: naive CD4+ T cells from blood. What this sample's cell subset or site label stands for: true naive CD4+ T cells. The receptors were gathered from a man younger than 30 in good health.

The sample holds a few counts of this clone. The chain recombines TRBV18 with TRBJ1-6; D unresolved. Germline values: CDR1 KGHSH, CDR2 LQKENI. CDR3 size: 14 residues. Trimming left V 3 bases short and J 9 bases short, with 12 bases between. The DNA of the CDR3 is TGTGCCAGCTCACCCCCGGAGGAGAGTTCACCCCTCCACTTT. As protein: CASSPPEESSPLHF.

CDR3: CAIRWGEGNEQFF. CDR3 sequence (DNA): TGTGCCATCAGGTGGGGGGAAGGTAATGAGCAGTTCTTC. The chain employs TRBV10-3 and TRBJ2-1, with D tentatively TRBD2 (6 bases). V was shortened by 6 bases and J by 7 bases, with 13 bases between the two germline ends. This CDR3 has 13 residues. CDR1 and CDR2 (germline): ENHRY, SYGVKD.

This clone was seen a few times. The J gene is TRBJ2-7, the V gene TRBV7-8; tentative D call: TRBD2 (5 bases). Germline lookup yields CDR1 SGHVS and CDR2 FQNEAQ. The CDR3 totals 15 residues. V lost 5 bases and J 7 bases, leaving 21 bases between the germline ends. The CDR3 here is CASSREITIRGEQYF. The CDR3 coding sequence is TGTGCCAGCAGCCGAGAGATTACGATCAGAGGGGAGCAGTACTTC.

The rearrangement links TRBV30 to TRBJ2-5; 13 bases align to TRBD2. From germline, CDR1 is GTSNPN and CDR2 SVGIG (reference sequence). This CDR3 comprises 14 residues. V lost 2 bases, J lost 5 bases, and 2 bases stayed unmatched. CDR3 amino acids: CAWSTTSGGETQYF. For the CDR3, the DNA is TGTGCCTGGAGTACGACTAGCGGGGGGGAGACCCAGTACTTC.

The CDR3 bases are TGTGCCAGCAGCCATGACGGACTAGCGGGAGCCGGGGAGCTGTTTTTT. Amino acids: CASSHDGLAGAGELFF. The chain carries TRBV4-2 and TRBJ2-2; 13 nucleotides line up with TRBD2. Germline CDR1 and CDR2: LGHNA and YNFKEQ. The CDR3 is made up of 16 amino acids. The J segment lost 6 bases and the V segment lost 3 bases, leaving 4 bases of the junction unmatched.

This clone came up a few times. The rearrangement uses TRBV5-5 and TRBJ2-5, with D perhaps matching TRBD2 (5 bases). The V gene lost 4 bases and the J gene lost 2 bases, with 12 bases spanning the gap. The germline gives CDR1 SGHKS, CDR2 YYEKEE (reference sequence). This CDR3 is built from 14 residues. The CDR3 protein is CASSPRVKQETQYF. The CDR3 DNA follows: TGTGCCAGCAGCCCGAGGGTTAAACAAGAGACCCAGTACTTC.

Here the CDR3 DNA reads TGTGCCATCAGTGAGCTACAGTCCGTGGATACGCAGTATTTT. This gives the protein CAISELQSVDTQYF. This chain joins TRBV10-3 and TRBJ2-3; D is ambiguous. Per germline, CDR1 ENHRY and CDR2 SYGVKD. Trimming left V 2 bases short and J 6 bases short, with 12 bases between. The length of the CDR3 is 14 residues.

This clone turned up a few times. The chain has TRBV7-2 and TRBJ1-3, with 10 bases matching TRBD1. V dropped 5 bases and J dropped 8; count of bases not matched to a gene: 6. Germline CDR1 is SGHTA and CDR2 is FQGNSA. This CDR3 has 14 amino acids. CDR3 in DNA: TGTGCCAGCAGCACGACAGGGGGCCGGGACACCATATATTTT. This codes for CASSTTGGRDTIYF.

This clone has a handful of counts. V gene TRBV11-2 combines with J gene TRBJ2-7; D possibly corresponds to TRBD2 (5 bases). The CDR3 spans 14 residues. Deletions cut 7 bases from V and 6 bases from J, with 19 bases between. CDR1 and CDR2 from the germline V gene are SGHAT and FQNNGV. CDR3 coding DNA: TGTGCCAGCACCGACACTCAAGGAGGACGCGAGCAGTACTTC. Amino acids: CASTDTQGGREQYF.

The rearrangement joins TRBV18 to TRBJ1-2, with D maybe TRBD1 (6 bases). V was cut by 4 bases and J by 2 bases, with 17 bases left in between. The CDR3 contains 16 residues. Looked up from germline, CDR1 is KGHSH and CDR2 is LQKENI. The CDR3 here is CASSRAGAQTNYGYTF. For the CDR3, the DNA is TGTGCCAGCTCACGGGCAGGGGCGCAAACCAACTATGGCTACACCTTC.

The V call is TRBV7-2, the J call TRBJ2-1; 9 nucleotides match TRBD2. Germline V lookup: CDR1 SGHTA, CDR2 FQGNSA. The CDR3 covers 16 residues. J was trimmed by 6 bases and V by 0 bases; bases with no gene match: 6. CDR3 amino acids: CASSLAISGSVNEQFF. DNA of the CDR3: TGTGCCAGCAGCTTAGCTATTAGCGGGAGTGTCAATGAGCAGTTCTTC. Supplemented by reference TRBV7-2 and TRBJ2-1, the full variable domain reads GAGVSQSPSNKVTEKGKDVELRCDPISGHTALYWYRQSLGQGLEFLIYFQGNSAPDKSGLPSDRFSAERTGGSVSTLTIQRTQQEDSAVYLCASSLAISGSVNEQFFGPGTRLTVL.

This clone turned up a few times. The rearrangement uses TRBV4-1 and TRBJ2-1; D call uncertain. CDR3 length: 14 residues. Germline V gives CDR1 MGHRA, CDR2 YSYEKL. Trimming took off 2 bases at V and 0 bases at J, with 5 bases between the two ends. As DNA, the CDR3 is TGCGCCAGCAGCCAACCGAGCTCCTACAATGAGCAGTTCTTC. The encoded protein is CASSQPSSYNEQFF.

This chain links TRBV19 with TRBJ1-1; 10 bases are a match to TRBD1. The CDR3 totals 15 residues. Trimming removed 4 bases from V and 5 bases from J; junction bases left unmatched: 7. CDR1 LNHDA and CDR2 SQIVND come from the germline V gene (reference sequence). This CDR3 reads CASSSRTGGWTEAFF. For the CDR3, the DNA is TGTGCCAGTAGTAGCCGGACAGGGGGGTGGACTGAAGCTTTCTTT.

About this clone: This CDR3 is also generated by other DNA sequences in the sample. The J gene is TRBJ2-5, the V gene TRBV7-2, with a possible D match to TRBD2 (6 bases). The V gene's germline CDR1 is SGHTA and CDR2 FQGNSA. Trimming removed 0 bases from V and 4 bases from J, with 9 bases in between. This CDR3 has 14 amino acids. The CDR3 protein is CASSLAGGGETQYF. The CDR3 bases are TGTGCCAGCAGCTTAGCGGGGGGAGGAGAGACCCAGTACTTC.

This clone turned up a few times. V usage is TRBV9 and J usage is TRBJ2-2; a possible D gene is TRBD2 (6 bases). V was pared by 0 bases and J by 0 bases, with 9 bases between. In germline, CDR1 is SGDLS, CDR2 YYNGEE. The CDR3 extends over 16 amino acids. CDR3 coding DNA: TGTGCCAGCAGCGTAGCGCGGGGCACGAACACCGGGGAGCTGTTTTTT. The encoded protein is CASSVARGTNTGELFF.

This clone occurred many times. Other DNA sequences in the same sample also yield this CDR3. The chain is built from TRBV30 and TRBJ2-6; D remains ambiguous. V was clipped by 3 bases and J by 0 bases, with 3 bases between them. Germline V CDR1 and CDR2: GTSNPN, SVGIG (reference sequence). The CDR3 runs to 13 residues. This CDR3 reads CAWRSSGANVLTF. The DNA for the CDR3 is TGTGCCTGGAGGAGCTCTGGGGCCAACGTCCTGACTTTC.

This clone has more than one count but fewer than ten. The junction departs from germline at one end; a sequencing error may be responsible. V gene TRBV2 combines with J gene TRBJ1-3; 7 positions match TRBD1. The CDR3 is 13 residues long. Germline values: CDR1 SNHLY, CDR2 FYNNEI. CDR3 sequence: CAGRTGSGNTIYF. The CDR3 region has the DNA TGTGCCGGCAGGACAGGCTCTGGAAACACCATATATTTT.

The chain recombines TRBV18 with TRBJ2-7; 12 nucleotides agree with TRBD1. Trimming took 4 bases from V and 6 from J; bases not matched to a gene: 4. The CDR3 extends over 14 amino acids. The germline CDR1 and CDR2 sequences are KGHSH and LQKENI. The CDR3 DNA reads as TGTGCCAGCTCACAAGGGACAGGGGGCGCCGAGCAGTACTTC. As protein: CASSQGTGGAEQYF.

Here the CDR3 DNA reads TGTGCCAGCAGCCGGACAGGGGCCTTGTACCAAGAGACCCAGTACTTC. It is translated as CASSRTGALYQETQYF. The chain links TRBV5-4 to TRBJ2-5; 9 bases fit TRBD1. Germline loops: CDR1 SGHNT, CDR2 YYREEE (reference sequence). V was pared by 4 bases and J by 0 bases, with 7 bases of the junction left unmatched. The CDR3 extends over 16 amino acids.

This clone was observed a few times. V and J are TRBV6-5 and TRBJ2-2; TRBD1 matches 8 bases. The germline CDR1 and CDR2 sequences are MNHEY and SVGAGI. CDR3 length equals 15 residues. The V gene end was trimmed by 6 bases and the J gene end by 3 bases; junction bases not matched to a gene: 6. CDR3 coding DNA: TGTGCCAGCAGGCCAGGGGGCGCGGACACCGGGGAGCTGTTTTTT. Its translation: CASRPGGADTGELFF.

This clone was recorded a few times. CDR3 amino acids: CASSRRQGEIQETQYF. CDR3 bases: TGTGCCAGCAGCAGACGACAGGGCGAGATACAAGAGACCCAGTACTTC. The rearrangement uses TRBV7-8 and TRBJ2-5, with 7 bases matching TRBD1. J lost 2 bases, V lost 5 bases, and 11 bases had no gene match. Germline CDR1 is SGHVS and CDR2 is FQNEAQ. The CDR3 spans 16 residues.

This clone turned up a few times. V gene TRBV18 combines with J gene TRBJ1-3, with D uncertain. Trimming removed 3 bases at V and 4 bases at J, with 13 bases between. From germline, CDR1 is KGHSH and CDR2 LQKENI. The CDR3 is 15 amino acids. The CDR3 bases are TGTGCCAGCTCACCTATCGCTCTCGAGGGAAACACCATATATTTT. Amino acids: CASSPIALEGNTIYF.

This clone showed up just a few times. This chain joins TRBV27 and TRBJ2-7; 9 nucleotides agree with TRBD1. V was pared by 5 bases and J by 1 base, with 6 bases of the junction left unmatched. The CDR3 runs to 15 residues. CDR1 and CDR2 from the germline V gene are MNHEY and SMNVEV (reference sequence). CDR3 in DNA: TGTGCCAGCAGTGTCACCGGGACAGGGTCCTACGAGCAGTACTTC. It yields the protein CASSVTGTGSYEQYF.